Below, one TCR beta chain is given with its context. This sample is drawn from a study of OX40 agonist ivuxolimab in advanced cancers. Trimming left V 5 bases short and J 0 bases short, with 14 bases between. There are 15 residues in the CDR3. Germline V gene sequence: CDR1 SGHTA, CDR2 FQGNSA. The repertoire was sequenced with immunoSEQ multiplex PCR; TCRdb's copy has only in-frame clones and lacks some. Of some 100,000 clones detected, 92% appear once; the ten largest clones hold about 3.6%. The chain combines TRBV7-2 with TRBJ2-7, with D tentatively TRBD1 (6 bases). This TCR came from an adult with an advanced solid tumor such as melanoma, head and neck, liver or kidney cancer. The sample here was CD4+ or CD8+ T cells sorted from blood, taken in a trial of the OX40 agonist ivuxolimab. DNA for the CDR3: TGTGCCAGCAGCCTCAGGGGTTTAGGCTCCTACGAGCAGTACTTC. This gives the protein CASSLRGLGSYEQYF.